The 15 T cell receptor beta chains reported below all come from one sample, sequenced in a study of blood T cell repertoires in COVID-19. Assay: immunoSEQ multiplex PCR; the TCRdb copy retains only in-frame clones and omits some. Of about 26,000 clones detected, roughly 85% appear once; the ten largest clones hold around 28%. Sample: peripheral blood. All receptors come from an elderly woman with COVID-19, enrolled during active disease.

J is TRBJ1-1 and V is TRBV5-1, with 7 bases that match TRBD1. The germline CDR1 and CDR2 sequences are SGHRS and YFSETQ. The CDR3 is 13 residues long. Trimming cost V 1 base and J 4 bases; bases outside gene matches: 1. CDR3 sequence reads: CASSLSGGTEAFF. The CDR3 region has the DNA TGCGCCAGCAGCTTGTCAGGGGGCACTGAAGCTTTCTTT.

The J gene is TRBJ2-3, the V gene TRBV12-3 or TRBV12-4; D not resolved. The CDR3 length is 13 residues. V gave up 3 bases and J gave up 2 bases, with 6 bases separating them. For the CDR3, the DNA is TGTGCCAGCAGTTTGTTCCTCACAGATACGCAGTATTTT. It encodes CASSLFLTDTQYF.

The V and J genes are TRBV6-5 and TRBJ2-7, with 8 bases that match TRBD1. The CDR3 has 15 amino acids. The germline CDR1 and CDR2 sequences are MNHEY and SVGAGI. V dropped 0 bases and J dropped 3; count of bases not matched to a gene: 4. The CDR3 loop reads CASSYSGTGLYEQYF. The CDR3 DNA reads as TGTGCCAGCAGTTACTCCGGGACAGGCCTCTACGAGCAGTACTTC.

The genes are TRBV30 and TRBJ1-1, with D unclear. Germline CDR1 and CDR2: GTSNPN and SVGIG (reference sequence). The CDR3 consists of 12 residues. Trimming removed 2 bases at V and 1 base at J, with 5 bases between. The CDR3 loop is CAWSFGNTEAFF. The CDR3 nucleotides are TGTGCCTGGAGTTTCGGGAACACTGAAGCTTTCTTT.

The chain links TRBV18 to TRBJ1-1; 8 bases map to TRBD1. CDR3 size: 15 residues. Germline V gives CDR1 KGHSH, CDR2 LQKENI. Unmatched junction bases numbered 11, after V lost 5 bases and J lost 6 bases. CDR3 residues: CASSAGGAPGPEAFF. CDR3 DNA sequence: TGTGCCAGCTCAGCAGGGGGCGCTCCTGGTCCTGAAGCTTTCTTT.

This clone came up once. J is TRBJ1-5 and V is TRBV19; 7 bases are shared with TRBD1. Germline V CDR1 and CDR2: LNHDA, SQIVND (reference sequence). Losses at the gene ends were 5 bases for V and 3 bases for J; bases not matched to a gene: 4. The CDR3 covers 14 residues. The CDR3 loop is CASSGGQYNQPQHF. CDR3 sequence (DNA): TGTGCCAGTAGTGGGGGACAGTACAATCAGCCCCAGCATTTT.

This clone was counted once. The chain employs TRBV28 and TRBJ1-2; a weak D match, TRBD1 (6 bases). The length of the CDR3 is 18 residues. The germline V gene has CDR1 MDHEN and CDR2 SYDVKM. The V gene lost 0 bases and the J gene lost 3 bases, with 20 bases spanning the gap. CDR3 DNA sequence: TGTGCCAGCAGTTTATGGTCCGGGGGGGCGGGGACCGACTATGGCTACACCTTC. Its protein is CASSLWSGGAGTDYGYTF.

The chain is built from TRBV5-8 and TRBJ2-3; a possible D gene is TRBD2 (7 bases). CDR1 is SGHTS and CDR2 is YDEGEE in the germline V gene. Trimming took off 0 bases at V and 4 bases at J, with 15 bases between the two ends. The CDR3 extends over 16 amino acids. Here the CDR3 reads CASSLAGGGGSDTQYF. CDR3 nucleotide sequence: TGTGCCAGCAGCTTGGCCGGCGGGGGCGGTTCAGATACGCAGTATTTT.

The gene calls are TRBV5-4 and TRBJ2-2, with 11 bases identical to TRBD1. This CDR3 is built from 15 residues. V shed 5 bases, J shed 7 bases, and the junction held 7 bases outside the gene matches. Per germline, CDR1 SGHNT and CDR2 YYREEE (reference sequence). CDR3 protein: CASRVDRGRGGELFF. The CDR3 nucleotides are TGTGCCAGCAGAGTGGACAGGGGGCGAGGCGGGGAGCTGTTTTTT.

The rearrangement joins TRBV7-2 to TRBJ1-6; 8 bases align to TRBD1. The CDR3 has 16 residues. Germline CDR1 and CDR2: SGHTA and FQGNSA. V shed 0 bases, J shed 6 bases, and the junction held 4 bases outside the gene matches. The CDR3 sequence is CASSLARGQGNSPLHF. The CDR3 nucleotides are TGTGCCAGCAGCTTAGCGCGCGGACAGGGTAATTCACCCCTCCACTTT.

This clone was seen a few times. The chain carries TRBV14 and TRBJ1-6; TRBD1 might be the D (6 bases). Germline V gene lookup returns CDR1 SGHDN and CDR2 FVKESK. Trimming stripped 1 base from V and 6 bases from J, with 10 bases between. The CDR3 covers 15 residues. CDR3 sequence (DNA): TGTGCCAGCAGCCAAGTAGGACAGCTTAATTCACCCCTCCACTTT. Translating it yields CASSQVGQLNSPLHF.

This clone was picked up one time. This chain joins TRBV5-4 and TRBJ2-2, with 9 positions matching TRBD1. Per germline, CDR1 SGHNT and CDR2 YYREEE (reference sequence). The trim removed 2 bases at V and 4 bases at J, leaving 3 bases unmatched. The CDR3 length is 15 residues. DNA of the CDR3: TGTGCCAGCAGCTTCCGGGACAGGGTCACCGGGGAGCTGTTTTTT. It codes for CASSFRDRVTGELFF.

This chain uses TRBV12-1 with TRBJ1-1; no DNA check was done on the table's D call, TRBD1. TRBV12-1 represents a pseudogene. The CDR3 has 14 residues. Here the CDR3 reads CASSSCNQGTEAFF. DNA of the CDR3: TGTGCCAGCAGCTCCTGTAACCAGGGGACCGAAGCTTTCTTT.

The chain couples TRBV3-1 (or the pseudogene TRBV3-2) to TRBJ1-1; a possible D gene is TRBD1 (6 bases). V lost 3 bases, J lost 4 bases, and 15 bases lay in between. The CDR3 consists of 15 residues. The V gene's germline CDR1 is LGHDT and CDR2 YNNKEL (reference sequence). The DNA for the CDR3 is TGTGCCAGCAGCCAGCGTGACAGGTCTTTCACTGAAGCTTTCTTT. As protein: CASSQRDRSFTEAFF.

CDR3 residues: CASSASGWNNEQFF. CDR3 DNA: TGTGCCAGCAGTGCCAGCGGGTGGAACAATGAGCAGTTCTTC. V usage is TRBV25-1 and J usage is TRBJ2-1, with D possibly matching TRBD2 (6 bases). Deletions cut 4 bases from V and 5 bases from J, with 12 bases between. The CDR3 consists of 14 residues. CDR1 is MGHDK, CDR2 SYGVNS, per germline.